A single sample gave rise to the 20 T cell receptor beta chains below, sequenced in a study of tumor and adjacent non-tumor tissue in lung cancer. The library came from three nested PCR rounds adapted from ARM-PCR protocols. TCRdb re-called the multiplex PCR reads through MiXCR, storing one row per CDR3 protein. The sample lists some 93,000 distinct CDR3 sequences; 67% were seen once. RNA was extracted from bulk tissue without any cell sorting. The material sequenced was lung tumor tissue. The receptor set was obtained from a man between 60 and 75 years old with non-small cell lung cancer.

In the case of this clonotype: One end of the junction fails to match germline, which may point to a read error. V and J are TRBV11-3 and TRBJ2-7, with TRBD2 identical over 8 bases. This CDR3 has 16 amino acids. Germline V gene sequence: CDR1 SGHNT, CDR2 YENEEA. CDR3 sequence (DNA): TGTGCTAGCAGCCGGGAGGGGACTACGCGCTTCCCCGAGCAGTCCTTC. This translates into CASSREGTTRFPEQSF. The variable domain in full, with the rest retrieved from reference TRBV11-3 and TRBJ2-7, is EAGVVQSPRYKIIEKKQPVAFWCNPISGHNTLYWYLQNLGQGPELLIRYENEEAVDDSQLPKDRFSAERLKGVDSTLKIQPAELGDSAVYLCASSREGTTRFPEQSFGPGTRLTVT.

Worth noting for this clonotype: With a much larger clone just one base away, this may be a read error. This chain uses TRBV20-1 with TRBJ2-5; maybe TRBD1 (6 bases). This CDR3 spans 12 amino acids. CDR1 is DFQATT, CDR2 SNEGSKA, per germline (reference sequence). The CDR3 bases are TGCAGTTCTAGGGGGAGCCCCGAGACCCAGTACTTC. The encoded protein is CSSRGSPETQYF.

The chain carries TRBV29-1 and TRBJ2-7; 10 nucleotides match TRBD1. Germline V lookup: CDR1 SQVTM, CDR2 ANQGSEA. The CDR3 has 13 amino acids. The CDR3 protein is CGATRGTGERQYF. DNA of the CDR3: TGCGGCGCCACGAGAGGGACAGGGGAACGGCAGTACTTC.

This clonotype was counted between two and nine times. As DNA, the CDR3 is TGTGCCAGCAGCTTAAGCCCGACAGGGAGTAATTCACCCCTCCACTTT. It specifies CASSLSPTGSNSPLHF. The chain has TRBV7-3 and TRBJ1-6; 7 bases map to TRBD1. V shed 1 base, J shed 6 bases, and the junction held 6 bases outside the gene matches. This CDR3 has 16 residues. Germline V lookup: CDR1 SGHTA, CDR2 FQGTGA.

Concerning this clonotype itself: One end of the junction varies from germline; a read error may be responsible. The chain couples TRBV4-2 to TRBJ1-4, with D possibly TRBD1 on 6 matching bases. This CDR3 region has 21 residues. CDR1 is LGHNA and CDR2 is YNFKEQ in the germline V gene. Written as DNA, the CDR3 is TGTGCCAACAGCCAAGATCGACGGGGGGCACGCGCGGGGAGTACTAATGAAAAACTGTTTTTT. It translates to CANSQDRRGARAGSTNEKLFF.

As to this clonotype: Given a much more abundant clone one base away, this may be a read error. The rearrangement joins TRBV12-3 or TRBV12-4 to TRBJ2-1, with a weak D call TRBD2 (6 bases). This CDR3 is built from 17 residues. With 4 bases removed from V and 2 bases from J, the gap between germline ends came to 18 bases. For the CDR3, the DNA is TGTGCCAGCAGTTCTTGGCGGACTAACGGTACCTACAATGAGCAGTTCTTC. This sequence encodes CASSSWRTNGTYNEQFF.

The chain joins TRBV25-1 to TRBJ2-1; 11 nucleotides line up with TRBD1. This CDR3 is built from 17 residues. Germline V gene lookup returns CDR1 MGHDK and CDR2 SYGVNS. Trimming cost V 7 bases and J 9 bases; bases outside gene matches: 17. In DNA form, the CDR3 reads TGTGCCAGCAATGACTTACCCGGACAGGGGGCATTGGGTGAGCAGTTCTTC. Protein: CASNDLPGQGALGEQFF.

Comments on this clonotype: One junction end disagrees with the germline gene, perhaps due to a read error. This rearrangement joins TRBV19 to TRBJ1-3, with 8 positions matching TRBD1. The CDR3 is 14 residues long. Germline loops: CDR1 LNHDA, CDR2 SQIVND (reference sequence). The CDR3 is CASSMPGGGNAIYF. CDR3 bases: TGTGCCAGTAGTATGCCAGGGGGCGGAAACGCCATATATTTT.

Only a few counts were recorded for this clonotype. The junction differs from germline at one of its ends, possibly a read error. The rearrangement joins TRBV28 to TRBJ2-2; D gene uncertain. The germline gives CDR1 MDHEN, CDR2 SYDVKM. The length of the CDR3 is 14 residues. This chain's CDR3 is CASSFTTYTGELFF. DNA for the CDR3: TGTGCCAGTAGTTTCACCACATATACCGGGGAGCTGTTTTTT. Complete variable domain (other parts from reference TRBV28 and TRBJ2-2): DVKVTQSSRYLVKRTGEKVFLECVQDMDHENMFWYRQDPGLGLRLIYFSYDVKMKEKGDIPEGYSVSREKKERFSLILESASTNQTSMYLCASSFTTYTGELFFGEGSRLTVL.

V usage is TRBV30 and J usage is TRBJ2-7, with a weak D call TRBD1 (5 bases). The CDR3 is made up of 16 amino acids. Germline-derived CDR1 and CDR2 are GTSNPN and SVGIG (reference sequence). Trimming removed 5 bases at V and 5 bases at J, with 25 bases between. CDR3 amino acids: CAWGGPTRQNYDEQYF. The CDR3 nucleotides are TGTGCCTGGGGTGGTCCCACAAGACAGAACTACGACGAGCAGTACTTC.

This clonotype was seen only once. This chain uses TRBV12-3 or TRBV12-4 with TRBJ2-2; tentatively, D is TRBD2 (7 bases). V lost 5 bases and J lost 16, with 29 bases in between. This CDR3 comprises 16 residues. CDR3 loop: CASSPLNGANTGGPFF. The CDR3 DNA sequence: TGTGCCAGCAGTCCCCTGAACGGCGCGAACACCGGGGGGCCGTTTTTT.

As to this clonotype: Without the conserved terminal phenylalanine or tryptophan, this CDR3 likely stems from a read error. The CDR3 spells CASNREGFNNEQFL. The CDR3 DNA reads TGCGCCAGCAACCGAGAAGGGTTTAACAATGAGCAGTTCTTA. The rearrangement joins TRBV4-1 to TRBJ2-1; the D is unclear. This CDR3 contains 14 residues. Germline lookup yields CDR1 MGHRA and CDR2 YSYEKL. The ends were cut back, 7 bases at V and 5 bases at J, with 15 bases in the middle.

This clonotype was picked up many times. The J gene is TRBJ2-1, the V gene TRBV15, with TRBD2 matching 14 bases. The V and J ends lost 0 bases and 4 bases, in that order; junction bases with no gene match: 8. Per germline, CDR1 LNHNV and CDR2 YYDKDF (reference sequence). The CDR3 is made up of 19 amino acids. The CDR3 protein is CATSRDLGTSGSEYNEQFF. The CDR3 bases are TGTGCCACCAGCAGAGATCTCGGGACTAGCGGGAGCGAGTACAATGAGCAGTTCTTC.

There are many counts of this clonotype. The chain uses TRBV6-5 and TRBJ2-6; D unclear. Germline V lookup: CDR1 MNHEY, CDR2 SVGAGI. V shed 0 bases and J shed 1 base, with 22 bases lying between them. The CDR3 totals 21 residues. CDR3 loop: CASSYSNKKTGDSSGANVLTF. In DNA form, the CDR3 reads TGTGCCAGCAGTTACTCGAACAAGAAGACGGGTGATTCTTCTGGGGCCAACGTCCTGACTTTC.

In the case of this clonotype: Compared with germline, one end of the junction differs, possibly owing to a read error. The genes are TRBV6-1 and TRBJ1-1; TRBD1 matches at 7 bases. The germline CDR1 and CDR2 sequences are MNHNS and SASEGT. The CDR3 spans 15 residues. For the CDR3, the DNA is TGTGCCAGCTGTGATGCCGGACAGGTGCTCACTGAAGCTATCTTT. Protein product: CASCDAGQVLTEAIF.

As for this clonotype: Since a much larger clone is just one base distant, this may be a read error. V is TRBV29-1 and J is TRBJ1-2; no reliable D call. The CDR3 is made up of 12 amino acids. Germline V lookup: CDR1 SQVTM, CDR2 ANQGSEA. The ends were cut back, 1 base at V and 4 bases at J, with 7 bases in the middle. The CDR3 reads CSVEGQSYGYTF. The CDR3 DNA reads as TGCAGCGTTGAAGGGCAGAGCTATGGCTACACCTTC.

This chain uses TRBV5-6 with TRBJ1-1; D uncertain. This CDR3 contains 13 residues. Trimming removed 7 bases from V and 0 bases from J, with 10 bases in between. Germline CDR1 SGHDT, CDR2 YYEEEE. The CDR3 here is CASPWGVNTEAFF. The CDR3 DNA reads TGTGCCAGCCCCTGGGGTGTGAACACTGAAGCTTTCTTT.

On this clonotype itself: The conserved phenylalanine or tryptophan normally closing the CDR3 is absent here, so this likely arose from a read error. Because the CDR3's place on the DNA is in doubt, the DNA is left out and the CDR3 is given as listed by TCRdb. This chain links TRBV11-3 with TRBJ2-7; TRBD2, the table's D call, was not compared with the DNA. The length of the CDR3 is 15 amino acids, counting both ends. Looked up from germline, CDR1 is SGHNT and CDR2 is YENEEA. This CDR3 reads CASRRASWSFYEEYS.

J is TRBJ2-1 and V is TRBV4-1; D may be TRBD1 or TRBD2 (5 bases each). With 0 bases removed from V and 9 bases from J, the gap between germline ends came to 24 bases. This CDR3 region has 18 residues. CDR1 is MGHRA, CDR2 YSYEKL, per germline. CDR3 in amino acids: CASSQDSDFERGSCEQFF. CDR3 DNA sequence: TGCGCCAGCAGCCAAGATTCGGATTTTGAGAGGGGTTCTTGTGAGCAGTTCTTC.

Concerning this clonotype itself: Compared with germline, one end of the junction differs, possibly owing to a read error. This chain joins TRBV4-3 and TRBJ2-2, with 12 positions matching TRBD2. This CDR3 spans 16 amino acids. The germline V gene encodes CDR1 LGHNA and CDR2 YSLEER. The CDR3 sequence: CARKGLAGDYTWELFF. In nucleotides, the CDR3 is TGCGCTAGAAAGGGACTAGCGGGTGATTACACCTGGGAGCTGTTTTTT.